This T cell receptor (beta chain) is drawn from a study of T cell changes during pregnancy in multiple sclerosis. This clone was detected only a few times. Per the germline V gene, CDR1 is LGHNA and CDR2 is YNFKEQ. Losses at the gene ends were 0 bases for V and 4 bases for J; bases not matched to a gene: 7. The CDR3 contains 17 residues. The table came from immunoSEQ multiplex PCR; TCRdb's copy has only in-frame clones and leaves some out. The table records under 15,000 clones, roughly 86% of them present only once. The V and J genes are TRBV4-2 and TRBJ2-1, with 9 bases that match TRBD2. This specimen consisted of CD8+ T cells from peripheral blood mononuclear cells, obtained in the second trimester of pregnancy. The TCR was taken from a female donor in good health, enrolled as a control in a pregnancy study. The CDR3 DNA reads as TGTGCCAGCAGCCAAGATGCCAGTAGCGGGAGTTACAATGAGCAGTTCTTC. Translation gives CASSQDASSGSYNEQFF.